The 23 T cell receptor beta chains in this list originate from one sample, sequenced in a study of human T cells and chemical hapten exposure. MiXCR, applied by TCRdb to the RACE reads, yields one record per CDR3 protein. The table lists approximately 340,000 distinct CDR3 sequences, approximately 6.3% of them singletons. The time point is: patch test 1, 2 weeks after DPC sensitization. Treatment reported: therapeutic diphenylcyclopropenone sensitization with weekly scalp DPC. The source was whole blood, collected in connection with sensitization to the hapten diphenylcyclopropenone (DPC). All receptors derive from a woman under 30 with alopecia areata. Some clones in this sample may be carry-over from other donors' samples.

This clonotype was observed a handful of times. Here the CDR3 reads CASSLGLDGNTEAFF. The CDR3 nucleotides are TGTGCCAGCAGCTTAGGATTGGACGGGAACACTGAAGCTTTCTTT. The V gene is TRBV11-2, the J gene TRBJ1-1; D is undetermined. This CDR3 comprises 15 residues. The ends were cut back, 1 base at V and 1 base at J, with 10 bases in the middle. Germline CDR1 and CDR2: SGHAT and FQNNGV. Supplemented by reference TRBV11-2 and TRBJ1-1, the full variable domain reads EAGVAQSPRYKIIEKRQSVAFWCNPISGHATLYWYQQILGQGPKLLIQFQNNGVVDDSQLPKDRFSAERLKGVDSTLKIQPAKLEDSAVYLCASSLGLDGNTEAFFGQGTRLTVV.

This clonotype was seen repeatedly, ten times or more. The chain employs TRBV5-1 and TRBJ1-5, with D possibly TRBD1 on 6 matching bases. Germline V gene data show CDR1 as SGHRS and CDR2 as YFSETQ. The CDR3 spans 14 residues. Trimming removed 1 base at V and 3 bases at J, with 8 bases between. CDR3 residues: CASSLSGDNQPQHF. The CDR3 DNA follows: TGCGCCAGCAGCTTGTCAGGGGACAATCAGCCCCAGCATTTT. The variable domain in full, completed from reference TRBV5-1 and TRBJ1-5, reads KAGVTQTPRYLIKTRGQQVTLSCSPISGHRSVSWYQQTPGQGLQFLFEYFSETQRNKGNFPGRFSGRQFSNSRSEMNVSTLELGDSALYLCASSLSGDNQPQHFGDGTRLSIL.

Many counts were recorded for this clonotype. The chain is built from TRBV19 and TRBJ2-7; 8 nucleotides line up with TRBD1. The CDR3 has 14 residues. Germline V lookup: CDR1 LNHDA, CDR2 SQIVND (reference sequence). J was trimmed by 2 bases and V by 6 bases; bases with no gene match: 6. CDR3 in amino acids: CASSPGQDTYEQYF. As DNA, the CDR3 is TGTGCCAGTAGCCCGGGACAGGACACCTACGAGCAGTACTTC.

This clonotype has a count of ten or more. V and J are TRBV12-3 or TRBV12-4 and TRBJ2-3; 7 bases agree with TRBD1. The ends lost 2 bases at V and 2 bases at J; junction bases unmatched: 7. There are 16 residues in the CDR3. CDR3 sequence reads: CASSLRDRFPTDTQYF. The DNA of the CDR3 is TGTGCCAGCAGTTTACGGGACAGATTCCCCACAGATACGCAGTATTTT.

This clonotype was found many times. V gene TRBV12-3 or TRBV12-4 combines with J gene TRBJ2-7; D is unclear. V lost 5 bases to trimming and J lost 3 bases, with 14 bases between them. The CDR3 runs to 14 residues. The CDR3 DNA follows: TGTGCCAGCAGTCCCCCCAGCAGGATCTACGAGCAGTACTTC. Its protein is CASSPPSRIYEQYF.

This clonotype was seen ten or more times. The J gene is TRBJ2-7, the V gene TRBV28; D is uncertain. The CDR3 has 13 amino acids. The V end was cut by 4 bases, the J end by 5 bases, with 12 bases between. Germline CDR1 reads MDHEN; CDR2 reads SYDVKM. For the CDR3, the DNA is TGTGCCAGCAGTTCTGGAAGGTCCCACGAGCAGTACTTC. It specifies CASSSGRSHEQYF.

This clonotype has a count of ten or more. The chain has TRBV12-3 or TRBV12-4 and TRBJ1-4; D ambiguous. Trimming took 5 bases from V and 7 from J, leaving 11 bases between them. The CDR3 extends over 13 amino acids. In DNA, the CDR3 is TGTGCCAGCAGTCCCGAGTCAGGTGAAAAACTGTTTTTT. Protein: CASSPESGEKLFF.

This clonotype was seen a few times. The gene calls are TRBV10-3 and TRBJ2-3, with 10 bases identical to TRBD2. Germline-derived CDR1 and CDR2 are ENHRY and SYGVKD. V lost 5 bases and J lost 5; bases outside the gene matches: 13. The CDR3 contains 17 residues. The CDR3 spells CAISRLAGLDGGDTQYF. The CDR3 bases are TGTGCCATCAGTCGACTAGCGGGTCTTGATGGTGGAGATACGCAGTATTTT.

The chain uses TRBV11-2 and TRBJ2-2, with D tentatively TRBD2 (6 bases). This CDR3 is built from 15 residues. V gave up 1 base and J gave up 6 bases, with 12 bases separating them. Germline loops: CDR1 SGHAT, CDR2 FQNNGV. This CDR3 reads CASSLAAGGAGELFF. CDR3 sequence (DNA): TGTGCCAGCAGCTTAGCGGCCGGAGGGGCCGGGGAGCTGTTTTTT. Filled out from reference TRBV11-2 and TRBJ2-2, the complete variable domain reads EAGVAQSPRYKIIEKRQSVAFWCNPISGHATLYWYQQILGQGPKLLIQFQNNGVVDDSQLPKDRFSAERLKGVDSTLKIQPAKLEDSAVYLCASSLAAGGAGELFFGEGSRLTVL.

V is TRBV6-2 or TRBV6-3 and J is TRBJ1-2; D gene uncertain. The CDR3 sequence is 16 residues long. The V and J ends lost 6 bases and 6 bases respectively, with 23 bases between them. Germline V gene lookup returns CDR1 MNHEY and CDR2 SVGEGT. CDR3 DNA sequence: TGTGCCAGCAGCGCCGCCCCCGGGTCCTCCTCAAATGGCTACACCTTC. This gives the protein CASSAAPGSSSNGYTF.

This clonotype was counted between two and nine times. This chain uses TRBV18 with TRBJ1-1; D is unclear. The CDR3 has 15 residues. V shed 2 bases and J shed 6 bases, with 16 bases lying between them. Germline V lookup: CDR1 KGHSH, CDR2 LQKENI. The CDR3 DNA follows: TGTGCCAGCTCACCAGAGAAAGGCAGTACTCCTGAAGCTTTCTTT. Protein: CASSPEKGSTPEAFF.

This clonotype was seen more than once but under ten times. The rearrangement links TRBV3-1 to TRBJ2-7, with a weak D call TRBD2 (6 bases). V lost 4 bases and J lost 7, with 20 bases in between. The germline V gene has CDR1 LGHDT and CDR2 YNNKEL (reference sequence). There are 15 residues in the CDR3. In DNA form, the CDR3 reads TGTGCCAGCAGCCGGGACTTCTGGCGGTTAGGGGAGCAGTACTTC. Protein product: CASSRDFWRLGEQYF.

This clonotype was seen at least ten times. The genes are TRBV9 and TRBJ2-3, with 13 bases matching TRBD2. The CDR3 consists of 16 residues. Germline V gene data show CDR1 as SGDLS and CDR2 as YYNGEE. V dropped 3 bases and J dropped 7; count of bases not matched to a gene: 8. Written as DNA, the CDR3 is TGTGCCAGCAGCGCCGGGACTAGCGGGGAGTTCAATACGCAGTATTTT. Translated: CASSAGTSGEFNTQYF.

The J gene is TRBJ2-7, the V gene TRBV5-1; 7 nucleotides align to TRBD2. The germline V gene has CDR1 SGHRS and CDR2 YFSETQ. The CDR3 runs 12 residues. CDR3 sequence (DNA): TGCGGAACCTCGGGGGGAACCTACGAGCAGTACTTC. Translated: CGTSGGTYEQYF. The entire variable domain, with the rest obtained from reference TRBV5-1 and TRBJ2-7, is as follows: KAGVTQTPRYLIKTRGQQVTLSCSPISGHRSVSWYQQTPGQGLQFLFEYFSETQRNKGNFPGRFSGRQFSNSRSEMNVSTLELGDSALYLCGTSGGTYEQYFGPGTRLTVT.

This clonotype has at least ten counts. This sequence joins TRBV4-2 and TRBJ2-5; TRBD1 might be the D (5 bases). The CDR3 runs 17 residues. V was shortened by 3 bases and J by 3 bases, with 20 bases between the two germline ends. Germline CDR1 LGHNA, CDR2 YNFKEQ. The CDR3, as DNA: TGTGCCAGCAGCCAGAAGGGGCCCCGGAAGATCGAAGAGACCCAGTACTTC. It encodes CASSQKGPRKIEETQYF.

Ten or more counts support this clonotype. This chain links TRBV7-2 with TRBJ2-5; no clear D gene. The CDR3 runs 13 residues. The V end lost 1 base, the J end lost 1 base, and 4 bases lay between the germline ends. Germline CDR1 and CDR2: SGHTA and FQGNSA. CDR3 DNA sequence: TGTGCCAGCAGCTTAGAGATCCAAGAGACCCAGTACTTC. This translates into CASSLEIQETQYF.

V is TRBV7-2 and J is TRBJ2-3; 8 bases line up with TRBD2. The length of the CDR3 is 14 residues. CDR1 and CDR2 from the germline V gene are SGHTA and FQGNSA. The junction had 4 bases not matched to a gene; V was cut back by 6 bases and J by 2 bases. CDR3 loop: CASRWGLDTDTQYF. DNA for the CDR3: TGTGCCAGCAGATGGGGACTAGACACAGATACGCAGTATTTT.

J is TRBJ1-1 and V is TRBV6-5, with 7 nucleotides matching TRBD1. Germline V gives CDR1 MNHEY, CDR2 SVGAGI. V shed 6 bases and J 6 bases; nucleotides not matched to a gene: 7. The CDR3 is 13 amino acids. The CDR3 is CASRGTGDAEAFF. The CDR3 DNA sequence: TGTGCCAGCAGGGGAACAGGGGATGCTGAAGCTTTCTTT.

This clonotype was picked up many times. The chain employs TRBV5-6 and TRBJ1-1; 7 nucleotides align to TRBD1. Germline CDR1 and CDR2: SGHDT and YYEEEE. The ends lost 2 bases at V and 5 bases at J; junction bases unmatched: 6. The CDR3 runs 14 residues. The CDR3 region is CASSFTGVNTEAFF. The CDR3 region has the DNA TGTGCCAGCAGCTTCACAGGGGTTAATACTGAAGCTTTCTTT.

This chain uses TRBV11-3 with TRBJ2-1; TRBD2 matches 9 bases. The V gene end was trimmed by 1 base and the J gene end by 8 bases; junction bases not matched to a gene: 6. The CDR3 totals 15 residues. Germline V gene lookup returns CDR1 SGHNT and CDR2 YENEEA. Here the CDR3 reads CASSLVAGGPDEQFF. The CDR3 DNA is TGTGCCAGCAGCTTAGTTGCGGGGGGGCCTGATGAGCAGTTCTTC. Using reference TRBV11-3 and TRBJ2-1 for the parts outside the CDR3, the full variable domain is EAGVVQSPRYKIIEKKQPVAFWCNPISGHNTLYWYLQNLGQGPELLIRYENEEAVDDSQLPKDRFSAERLKGVDSTLKIQPAELGDSAVYLCASSLVAGGPDEQFFGPGTRLTVL.

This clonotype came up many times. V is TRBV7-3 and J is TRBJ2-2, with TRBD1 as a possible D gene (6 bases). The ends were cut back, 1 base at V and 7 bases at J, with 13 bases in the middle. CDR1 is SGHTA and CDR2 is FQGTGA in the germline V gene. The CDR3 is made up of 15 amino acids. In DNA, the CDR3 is TGTGCCAGCAGCTTAAACGGCAGGGGAAACGGGGAGCTGTTTTTT. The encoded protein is CASSLNGRGNGELFF.

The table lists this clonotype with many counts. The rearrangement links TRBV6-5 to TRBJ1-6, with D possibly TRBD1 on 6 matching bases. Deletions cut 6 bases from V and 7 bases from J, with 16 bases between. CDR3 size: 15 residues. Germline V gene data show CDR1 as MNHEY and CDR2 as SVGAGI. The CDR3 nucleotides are TGTGCCAGCAGCCCTGGACAGTTTTGGAATTCACCCCTCCACTTT. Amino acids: CASSPGQFWNSPLHF.

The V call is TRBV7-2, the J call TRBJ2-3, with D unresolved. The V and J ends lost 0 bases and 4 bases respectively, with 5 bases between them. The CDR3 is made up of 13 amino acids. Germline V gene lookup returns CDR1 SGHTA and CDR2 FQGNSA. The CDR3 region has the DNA TGTGCCAGCAGCTTAGCGCCGGCAGATACGCAGTATTTT. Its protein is CASSLAPADTQYF.